A selection of T cell receptor beta chains follows, all from one sample in a study of control samples from healthy donors and cancer patients. This table comes from immunoSEQ multiplex PCR, and its TCRdb copy is limited to in-frame clones, with some not included. The table lists approximately 90,000 clones, roughly 93% of them singletons. Sequencing used blood. The receptors derive from a woman in her twenties or thirties in good health. CDR3s include the opening cysteine and the closing phenylalanine or tryptophan. The D gene is left open where the match is weak. Size tells how often a clone was seen (once, few, many) or the class of an expanded clone, and some rows leave it out.

clone size	D gene	V gene	J gene	CDR3 protein	CDR3 DNA
.	.	TRBV6-5	TRBJ2-2	CASIGGEVRELFF	TGTGCCAGCATCGGAGGAGAGGTCAGGGAGCTGTTTTTT
.	TRBD2	TRBV6-6	TRBJ2-1	CASSPQTSGRVYNEQFF	TGTGCCAGCAGTCCGCAGACTAGCGGGAGAGTCTACAATGAGCAGTTCTTC
.	TRBD1	TRBV5-1	TRBJ1-1	CASSFAGQGSEAFF	TGCGCCAGCAGCTTTGCTGGACAGGGGTCTGAAGCTTTCTTT
.	.	TRBV7-9	TRBJ2-2	CASSPAGWTPINTGELFF	TGTGCCAGCAGCCCAGCCGGATGGACTCCGATAAACACCGGGGAGCTGTTTTTT
.	TRBD2	TRBV9	TRBJ2-2	CASSVGLAGDSGELFF	TGTGCCAGCAGCGTAGGACTAGCGGGAGATTCTGGGGAGCTGTTTTTT
.	.	TRBV7-9	TRBJ2-5	CASSTPGEETQYF	TGTGCCAGCAGCACACCAGGGGAAGAGACCCAGTACTTC
.	TRBD1	TRBV19	TRBJ1-5	CASRDRASQPQHF	TGTGCCAGCCGGGACAGGGCCAGTCAGCCCCAGCATTTT
.	TRBD2	TRBV9	TRBJ2-4	CASSPGEGWTKNIQYF	TGTGCCAGCAGCCCCGGGGAGGGGTGGACCAAAAACATTCAGTACTTC
.	TRBD1	TRBV12-5	TRBJ1-5	CASGYGQDSRSNQPQHF	TGTGCTAGTGGCTACGGACAGGATTCCCGTAGCAATCAGCCCCAGCATTTT
.	.	TRBV11-2	TRBJ2-3	CASSSVGDTQYF	TGTGCCAGCAGCTCGGTTGGAGATACGCAGTATTTT
.	.	TRBV19	TRBJ2-1	CASSVGGSEEQFF	TGTGCCAGTAGTGTCGGAGGGTCGGAGGAGCAGTTCTTC
once	.	TRBV5-1	TRBJ1-4	CASSHSRGPTNEKLFF	TGCGCCAGCAGCCACTCTCGGGGGCCAACTAATGAAAAACTGTTTTTT
.	.	TRBV29-1	TRBJ2-7	CSVSEGFYEQYF	TGCAGCGTCTCAGAGGGATTCTACGAGCAGTACTTC
.	.	TRBV24-1	TRBJ2-1	CATSDSSLPEGYGQFF	TGTGCCACCAGTGATTCTTCACTCCCGGAGGGTTATGGGCAGTTCTTC
.	.	TRBV20-1	TRBJ1-5	CSATRGQPQHF	TGCAGTGCTACTCGGGGTCAGCCCCAGCATTTT
.	TRBD1	TRBV6-6	TRBJ1-1	CASSMTGTNTEAFF	TGTGCCAGCAGTATGACAGGGACGAACACTGAAGCTTTCTTT
.	.	TRBV6-5	TRBJ1-1	CASSPGVKDTEAFF	TGTGCCAGCAGTCCAGGGGTAAAGGACACTGAAGCTTTCTTT
.	.	TRBV6-5	TRBJ1-2	CASSYGSGYDYGYTF	TGTGCCAGCAGTTACGGGTCCGGGTACGACTATGGCTACACCTTC
.	.	TRBV9	TRBJ2-2	CASSVSASGRQYTGELFF	TGTGCCAGCAGCGTAAGTGCCAGTGGGCGGCAGTACACCGGGGAGCTGTTTTTT
.	TRBD2	TRBV3-1/TRBV3-2	TRBJ2-1	CASSQPGLVYDEQFF	TGTGCCAGCAGCCAACCGGGACTAGTCTACGATGAGCAGTTCTTC
.	.	TRBV15	TRBJ1-1	CATTTRTVNTEAFF	TGTGCCACCACCACTAGGACAGTGAACACTGAAGCTTTCTTT
.	.	TRBV12-3/TRBV12-4	TRBJ1-1	CASREDRNTEAFF	TGTGCCAGCAGGGAGGACCGGAACACTGAAGCTTTCTTT
.	.	TRBV27	TRBJ2-2	CASIQGGTGELFF	TGTGCCAGCATCCAAGGGGGAACCGGGGAGCTGTTTTTT
.	.	TRBV18	TRBJ1-1	CASSPGTANTEAFF	TGTGCCAGCTCACCAGGGACGGCGAACACTGAAGCTTTCTTT
.	.	TRBV19	TRBJ1-5	CASSMGQVYNQPQHF	TGTGCCAGTAGTATGGGGCAGGTATACAATCAGCCCCAGCATTTT
.	.	TRBV11-3	TRBJ1-2	CASSLDPHGYTF	TGTGCCAGCAGCTTGGATCCCCATGGCTACACCTTC
.	TRBD1	TRBV6-5	TRBJ1-2	CASSYLTGGASGYTF	TGTGCCAGCAGTTACCTGACAGGGGGCGCCTCTGGCTACACCTTC
.	.	TRBV7-2	TRBJ2-3	CASSLGTGLSTDTQYF	TGTGCCAGCAGCCTTGGGACTGGGCTTAGCACAGATACGCAGTATTTT
.	TRBD1	TRBV18	TRBJ2-7	CASSPGQGVVYEQYF	TGTGCCAGCTCACCGGGACAGGGGGTTGTCTACGAGCAGTACTTC
.	.	TRBV5-1	TRBJ2-2	CASTYSGTRNTGELFF	TGCGCCAGCACCTATTCAGGGACAAGGAACACCGGGGAGCTGTTTTTT
.	.	TRBV19	TRBJ1-1	CASSTSQGLLYWNTEAFF	TGTGCCAGTAGTACTAGTCAGGGTTTACTCTATTGGAACACTGAAGCTTTCTTT
.	.	TRBV28	TRBJ1-5	CASSLRGVGNQPQHF	TGTGCCAGCAGTTTAAGGGGAGTTGGCAATCAGCCCCAGCATTTT
.	.	TRBV12-3/TRBV12-4	TRBJ2-5	CASRQRTEETQYF	TGTGCCAGCAGACAAAGGACAGAAGAGACCCAGTACTTC
once	.	TRBV2	TRBJ1-1	CASSEGLGLNTEAFF	TGTGCCAGCAGTGAAGGGTTGGGACTGAACACTGAAGCTTTCTTT
.	TRBD2	TRBV5-1	TRBJ2-3	CASSPLPGLAGGRGTQYF	TGCGCCAGCAGCCCCCTCCCGGGACTAGCGGGGGGGCGGGGAACGCAGTATTTT
.	.	TRBV11-2	TRBJ2-1	CASSYGATAPNEQFF	TGTGCCAGCAGTTATGGTGCGACAGCACCCAATGAGCAGTTCTTC
.	.	TRBV11-2	TRBJ1-5	CASSLVSNQPQHF	TGTGCCAGCAGCTTAGTCAGCAATCAGCCCCAGCATTTT
once	.	TRBV6-1	TRBJ1-5	CASSEVQGSQPQHF	TGTGCCAGCAGTGAAGTACAGGGTAGTCAGCCCCAGCATTTT
.	TRBD2	TRBV18	TRBJ2-2	CASSPPGIAGGRNTGELFF	TGTGCCAGCTCACCACCGGGGATAGCGGGAGGCAGGAACACCGGGGAGCTGTTTTTT
.	.	TRBV12-3/TRBV12-4	TRBJ2-1	CASSLGNEQFF	TGTGCCAGCAGTTTAGGGAATGAGCAGTTCTTC
.	.	TRBV25-1	TRBJ2-7	CASSVQGYEQYF	TGTGCCAGCAGTGTTCAGGGCTACGAGCAGTACTTC
few	.	TRBV2	TRBJ2-5	CASSELGLQGETQYF	TGTGCCAGCAGTGAACTAGGACTTCAGGGGGAGACCCAGTACTTC